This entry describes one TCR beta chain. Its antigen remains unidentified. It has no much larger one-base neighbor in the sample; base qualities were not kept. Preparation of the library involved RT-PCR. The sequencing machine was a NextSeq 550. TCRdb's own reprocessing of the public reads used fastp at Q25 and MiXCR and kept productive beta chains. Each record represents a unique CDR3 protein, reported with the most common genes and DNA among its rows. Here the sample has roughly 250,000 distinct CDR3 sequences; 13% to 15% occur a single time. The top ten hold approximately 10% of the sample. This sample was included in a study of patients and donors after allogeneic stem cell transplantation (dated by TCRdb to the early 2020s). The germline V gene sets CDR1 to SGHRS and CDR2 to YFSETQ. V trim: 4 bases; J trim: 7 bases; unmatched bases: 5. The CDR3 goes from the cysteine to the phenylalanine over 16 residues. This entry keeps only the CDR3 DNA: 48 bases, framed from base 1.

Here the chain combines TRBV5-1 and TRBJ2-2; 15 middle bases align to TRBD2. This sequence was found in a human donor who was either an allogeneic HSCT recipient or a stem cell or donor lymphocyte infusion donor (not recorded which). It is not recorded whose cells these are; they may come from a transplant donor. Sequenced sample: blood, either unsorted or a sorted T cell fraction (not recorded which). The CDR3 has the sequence CASSRTSGRAVGELFF. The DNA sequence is TGCGCCAGCAGCAGGACTAGCGGGAGGGCCGTCGGGGAGCTGTTTTTT. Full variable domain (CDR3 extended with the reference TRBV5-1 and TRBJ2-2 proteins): KAGVTQTPRYLIKTRGQQVTLSCSPISGHRSVSWYQQTPGQGLQFLFEYFSETQRNKGNFPGRFSGRQFSNSRSEMNVSTLELGDSALYLCASSRTSGRAVGELFFGEGSRLTVL.